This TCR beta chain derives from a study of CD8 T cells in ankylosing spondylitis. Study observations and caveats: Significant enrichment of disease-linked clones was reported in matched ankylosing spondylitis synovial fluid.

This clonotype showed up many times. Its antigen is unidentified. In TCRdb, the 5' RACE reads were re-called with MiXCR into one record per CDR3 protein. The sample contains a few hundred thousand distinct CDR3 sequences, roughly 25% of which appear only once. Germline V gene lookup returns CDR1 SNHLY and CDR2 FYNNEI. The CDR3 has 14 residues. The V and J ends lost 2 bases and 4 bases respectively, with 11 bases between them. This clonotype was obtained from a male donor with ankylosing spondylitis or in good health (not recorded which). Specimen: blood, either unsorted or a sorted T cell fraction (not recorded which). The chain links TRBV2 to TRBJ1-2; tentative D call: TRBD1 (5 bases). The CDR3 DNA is TGTGCCAGCAGTGAACCCGGCAGGGTCTATGGCTACACCTTC. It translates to CASSEPGRVYGYTF. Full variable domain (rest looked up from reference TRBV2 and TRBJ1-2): EPEVTQTPSHQVTQMGQEVILRCVPISNHLYFYWYRQILGQKVEFLVSFYNNEISEKSEIFDDQFSVERPDGSNFTLKIRSTKLEDSAMYFCASSEPGRVYGYTFGSGTRLTVV.